Included here is one TCR beta chain sequence, with context. Its antigen remains unidentified. One end of the junction does not line up with germline, which may come from a read error. The data were obtained in a study of T cell repertoires in aging, cancer and after chemotherapy (dated by TCRdb to about 2019). About the investigation overall: Donors were distributed across six age groups ranging from 30 or younger to 70 or older, with at least three individuals included per group. To look at immunoaging and at how T cells reconstitute after chemotherapy, the study profiled TCR beta repertoires in peripheral blood from both healthy donors and cancer patients. The cohort comprised 200 to 250 cancer patients, over 90 with hematological and fewer than 140 with solid cancers, plus 95 healthy donors as a reference group. In total, the full dataset held about 9 million TCR reads. Control TCR repertoires from healthy donors were recorded across several months to years, and re-sampling revealed clear clonal overlap.

TCR beta rearrangements were amplified from genomic DNA isolated from peripheral blood, not from sorted cells or RNA. Rearranged TRB sequences spanning V, D and J segments were amplified by multiplex touch-down PCR using a mixed TRB-A/B primer pool. Two consecutive PCR reactions with Phusion HS II polymerase added Illumina adapters and sample indices to the amplicons. Amplicons were gel-purified with the NucleoSpin Gel and PCR Clean-up kit, then checked with Qubit and an Agilent 2100 Bioanalyzer. Sequencing of libraries was carried out on an Illumina MiSeq in 600-cycle, single-indexed, paired-end runs. As for the original processing: TRB sequences were processed with MiXCR versions 2.12 and 3.0.5. A clone was defined as each unique CDR3 nucleotide sequence, and only productive sequences supported by at least two reads were kept. Repertoire metrics included Shannon diversity, evenness, clonality (one minus evenness), and alpha-parameterized diversity profiles from alpha 0 to 5. The IGoR algorithm was used to calculate generation probabilities for clones in the paired samples taken before and after chemotherapy. TCRdb cleaned the public reads at Q25 with fastp, built clones with MiXCR and kept in-frame beta chains. Here each entry gathers all rows of one CDR3 protein and keeps the most common genes and DNA. V and J calls and clone size were set by TCRdb, not the authors. Present in this sample are 11,000 or so distinct CDR3 sequences, 20% to 30% of which were seen just once. The top ten hold under 2% of the sample.

The investigation overall reported the following: The authors noted that the repertoire data do not allow conclusions about immunological memory after chemotherapy. Untreated patients with hematological or solid cancers showed significantly lower blood TCR diversity and higher clonality than age-matched healthy donors. Median generation probability increased over the chemotherapy interval in both cancer cohorts, suggesting repertoire reconstitution through rebound thymic output. In healthy donors, the drop in TCR diversity with age came mainly from a loss of richness, whereas in cancer patients a loss of evenness also played a part.

Sample: blood. The clonotype comes from a human donor in good health.

The bases read TGCGCCAGCAGTTTTCTGATCGGGACAGACCTTTTCTATGGCTACACCTTC. This yields the protein CASSFLIGTDLFYGYTF. The V gene is TRBV4-2 and the J gene is TRBJ1-2; 7 central bases correspond to TRBD1. Looking up the germline V gene yields CDR1 LGHNA and CDR2 YNFKEQ. Measured from the cysteine to the phenylalanine, the CDR3 is 17 residues long. The retained sequence is limited to the CDR3, 51 bases, with the frame set at the first base.